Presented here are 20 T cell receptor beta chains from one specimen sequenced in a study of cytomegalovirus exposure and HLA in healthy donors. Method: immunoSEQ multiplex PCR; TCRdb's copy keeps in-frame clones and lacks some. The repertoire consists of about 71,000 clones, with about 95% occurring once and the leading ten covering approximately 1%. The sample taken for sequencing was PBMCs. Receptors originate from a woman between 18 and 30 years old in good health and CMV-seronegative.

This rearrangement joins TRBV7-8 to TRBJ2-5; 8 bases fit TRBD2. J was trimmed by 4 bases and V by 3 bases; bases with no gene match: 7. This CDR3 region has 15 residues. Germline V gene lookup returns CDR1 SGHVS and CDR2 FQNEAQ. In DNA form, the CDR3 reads TGTGCCAGCAGCTTTCCGGGGGGGTTGGTAGAGACCCAGTACTTC. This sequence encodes CASSFPGGLVETQYF. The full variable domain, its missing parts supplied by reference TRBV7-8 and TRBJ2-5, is GAGVSQSPRYKVAKRGQDVALRCDPISGHVSLFWYQQALGQGPEFLTYFQNEAQLDKSGLPSDRFFAERPEGSVSTLKIQRTQQEDSAVYLCASSFPGGLVETQYFGPGTRLLVL.

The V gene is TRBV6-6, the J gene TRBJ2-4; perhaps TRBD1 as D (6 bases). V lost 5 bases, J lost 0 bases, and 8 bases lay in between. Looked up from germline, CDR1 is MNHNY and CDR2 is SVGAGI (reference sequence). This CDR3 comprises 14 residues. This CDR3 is CASSPGQAKNIQYF. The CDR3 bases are TGTGCCAGCAGTCCGGGACAAGCCAAAAACATTCAGTACTTC.

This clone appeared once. Written as DNA, the CDR3 is TGTGCCAGCAGTGAGAGGGTAGGAAACACCATATATTTT. Protein product: CASSERVGNTIYF. This rearrangement joins TRBV6-1 to TRBJ1-3; D unclear. V lost 3 bases and J lost 4, with 7 bases in between. CDR1 and CDR2 (germline): MNHNS, SASEGT. This CDR3 comprises 13 residues.

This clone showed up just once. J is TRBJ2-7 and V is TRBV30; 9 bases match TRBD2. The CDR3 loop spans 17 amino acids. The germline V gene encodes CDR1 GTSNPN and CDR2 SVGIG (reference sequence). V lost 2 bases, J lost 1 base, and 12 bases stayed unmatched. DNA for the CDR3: TGTGCCTGGAGTTTTCGAGCGGGAGGTATGGCTTCCTACGAGCAGTACTTC. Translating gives CAWSFRAGGMASYEQYF.

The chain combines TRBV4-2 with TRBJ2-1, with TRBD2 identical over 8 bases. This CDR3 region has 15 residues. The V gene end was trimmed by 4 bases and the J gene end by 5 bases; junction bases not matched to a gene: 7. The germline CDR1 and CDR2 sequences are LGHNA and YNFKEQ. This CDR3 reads CASSRAGELNNEQFF. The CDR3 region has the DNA TGTGCCAGCAGCCGAGCGGGAGAGCTGAACAATGAGCAGTTCTTC.

CDR3 sequence (DNA): TGTGCCAGCAGCTTAGATTCTAGCGGGTCGAGCTCCTACAATGAGCAGTTCTTC. Its translation: CASSLDSSGSSSYNEQFF. V and J are TRBV7-2 and TRBJ2-1; 8 nucleotides align to TRBD2. In germline, CDR1 is SGHTA, CDR2 FQGNSA. This CDR3 is built from 18 residues. J gave up 0 bases and V 1 base, and 8 bases lay outside the gene matches.

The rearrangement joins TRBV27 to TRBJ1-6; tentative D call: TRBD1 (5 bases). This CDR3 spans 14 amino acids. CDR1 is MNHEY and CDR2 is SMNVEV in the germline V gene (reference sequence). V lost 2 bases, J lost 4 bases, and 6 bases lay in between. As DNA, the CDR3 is TGTGCCAGCAGTTTACCAGGGTATAATTCACCCCTCCACTTT. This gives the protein CASSLPGYNSPLHF.

In DNA, the CDR3 is TGCAGCGTCCTAACCGCCTTATATACGCAGTATTTT. Amino acids: CSVLTALYTQYF. V gene TRBV29-1 combines with J gene TRBJ2-3, with no clear D. CDR1 is SQVTM and CDR2 is ANQGSEA in the germline V gene. CDR3 length equals 12 residues. Trimming removed 6 bases at V and 7 bases at J, with 14 bases between.

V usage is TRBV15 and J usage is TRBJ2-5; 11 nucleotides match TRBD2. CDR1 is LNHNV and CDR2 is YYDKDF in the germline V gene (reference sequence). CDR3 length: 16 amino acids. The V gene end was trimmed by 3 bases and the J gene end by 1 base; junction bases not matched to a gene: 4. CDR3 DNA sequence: TGTGCCACCAGCAGCAGGACTAGCGGGTCCCAAGAGACCCAGTACTTC. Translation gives CATSSRTSGSQETQYF.

For the CDR3, the DNA is TGTGCCAGCAGCCCCATTAGCGGGGGGGCGGCCGGGGAGCTGTTTTTT. Encoded protein: CASSPISGGAAGELFF. V and J are TRBV7-2 and TRBJ2-2; 11 bases are shared with TRBD2. Germline V lookup: CDR1 SGHTA, CDR2 FQGNSA. The trim removed 5 bases at V and 6 bases at J, leaving 8 bases unmatched. CDR3 length: 16 amino acids.

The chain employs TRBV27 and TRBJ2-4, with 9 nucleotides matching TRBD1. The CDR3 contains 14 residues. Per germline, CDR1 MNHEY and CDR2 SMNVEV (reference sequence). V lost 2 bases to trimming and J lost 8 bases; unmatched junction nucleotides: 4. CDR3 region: CASSLGTGSHIQYF. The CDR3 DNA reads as TGTGCCAGCAGTTTAGGGACAGGGTCCCACATTCAGTACTTC.

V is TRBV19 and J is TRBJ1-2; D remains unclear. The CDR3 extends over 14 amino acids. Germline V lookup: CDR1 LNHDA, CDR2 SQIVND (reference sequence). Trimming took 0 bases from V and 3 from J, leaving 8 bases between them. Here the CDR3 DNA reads TGTGCCAGTAGTATAGATTCGGGAGACTATGGCTACACCTTC. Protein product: CASSIDSGDYGYTF.

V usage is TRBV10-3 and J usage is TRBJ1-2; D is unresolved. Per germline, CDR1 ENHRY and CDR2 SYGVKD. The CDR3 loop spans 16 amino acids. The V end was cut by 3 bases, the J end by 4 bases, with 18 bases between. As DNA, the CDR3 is TGTGCCATCAGTGACACCCCCTTAGTTGCATTCTATGGCTACACCTTC. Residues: CAISDTPLVAFYGYTF.

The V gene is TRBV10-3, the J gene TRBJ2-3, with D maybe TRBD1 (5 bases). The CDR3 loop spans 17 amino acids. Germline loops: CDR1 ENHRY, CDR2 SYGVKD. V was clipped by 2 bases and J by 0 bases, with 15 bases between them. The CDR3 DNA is TGTGCCATCAGTGAGAAATCAGGGCCGATCAGCACAGATACGCAGTATTTT. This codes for CAISEKSGPISTDTQYF.

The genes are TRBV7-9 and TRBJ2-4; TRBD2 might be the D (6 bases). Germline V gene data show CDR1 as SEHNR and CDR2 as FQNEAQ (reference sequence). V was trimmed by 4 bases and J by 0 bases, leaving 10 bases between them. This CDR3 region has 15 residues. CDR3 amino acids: CASSSAGLAKNIQYF. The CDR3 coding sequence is TGTGCCAGCAGCTCCGCGGGGCTAGCCAAAAACATTCAGTACTTC.

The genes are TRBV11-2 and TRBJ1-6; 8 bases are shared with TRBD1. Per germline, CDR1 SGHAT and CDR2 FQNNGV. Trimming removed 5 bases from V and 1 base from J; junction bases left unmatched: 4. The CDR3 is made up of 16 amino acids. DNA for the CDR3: TGTGCCAGCAGCGACCAGGGGGCTTCCTATAATTCACCCCTCCACTTT. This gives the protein CASSDQGASYNSPLHF. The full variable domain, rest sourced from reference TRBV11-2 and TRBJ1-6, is EAGVAQSPRYKIIEKRQSVAFWCNPISGHATLYWYQQILGQGPKLLIQFQNNGVVDDSQLPKDRFSAERLKGVDSTLKIQPAKLEDSAVYLCASSDQGASYNSPLHFGNGTRLTVT.

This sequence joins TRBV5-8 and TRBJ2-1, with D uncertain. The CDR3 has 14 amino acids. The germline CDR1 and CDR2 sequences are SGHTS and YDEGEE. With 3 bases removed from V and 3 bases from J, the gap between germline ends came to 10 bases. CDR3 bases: TGTGCCAGCAGCTCGGGTCTGGTCTACAATGAGCAGTTCTTC. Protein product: CASSSGLVYNEQFF.

CDR3 DNA sequence: TGTGCCAGCAGCTTAGGACTAGCGGGTTCTAGCACAGATACGCAGTATTTT. Amino acid sequence: CASSLGLAGSSTDTQYF. The J gene is TRBJ2-3, the V gene TRBV7-6, with TRBD2 matching over 10 bases. The junction had 4 bases not matched to a gene; V was cut back by 1 base and J by 0 bases. There are 17 residues in the CDR3. CDR1 and CDR2 from the germline V gene are SGHVS and FNYEAQ.

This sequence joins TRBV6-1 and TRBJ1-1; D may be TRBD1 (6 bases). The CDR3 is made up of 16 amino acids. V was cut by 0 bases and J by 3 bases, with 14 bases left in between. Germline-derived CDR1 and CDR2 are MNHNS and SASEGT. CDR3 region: CASSEARTVTDTEAFF. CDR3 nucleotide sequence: TGTGCCAGCAGTGAAGCTAGGACAGTGACGGACACTGAAGCTTTCTTT.

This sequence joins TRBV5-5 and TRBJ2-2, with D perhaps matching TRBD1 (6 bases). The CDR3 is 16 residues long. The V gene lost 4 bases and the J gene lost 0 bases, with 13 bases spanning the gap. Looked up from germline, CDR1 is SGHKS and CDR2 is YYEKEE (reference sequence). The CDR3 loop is CASSPLGTTNTGELFF. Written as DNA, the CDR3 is TGTGCCAGCAGCCCCCTCGGGACAACGAACACCGGGGAGCTGTTTTTT.